The subject of this entry is one TCR beta chain. This clonotype was counted only a few times. The antigen it binds to is not known. No quality values exist for individual bases; no much larger clone is one base distant. For CDR1 and CDR2, the germline V gene lists MNHNS and SASEGT. The CDR3 starts with the cysteine, ends with the phenylalanine, and has 15 residues. The only DNA kept is the CDR3, 45 bases in frame from the first base. V ends up 8 bases short and J 6 bases short, with an unmatched junction base count of 12. The data originate from a study of vaccination and CD4 T cells after COVID-19 (dated by TCRdb to 2021 to 2024). Background on the whole study: Convalescent patients had a positive SARS-CoV-2 result on nasal swab PCR, and of these patients, nine had mild disease and one had severe disease. The convalescent cohort included six males and four females, with two Hispanic individuals, seven Caucasians, two Asians and one multiracial person. Participants got two doses of the Pfizer-BioNTech BNT162b2 vaccine (n=8) or two doses of the Moderna mRNA-1273 vaccine (n=2). Post-COVID blood samples from convalescent patients were collected a median of roughly 100 days after diagnosis, with a range of roughly 35 to 180 days. Post-vaccine blood samples were collected a median of approximately 72 days after the second vaccine dose, ranging from about 12 to 250 days. Overlapping spike peptide pools from SARS-CoV-2 and from the common cold coronaviruses HCoV-NL63, HCoV-OC43 and HCoV-229E were used as culture stimuli. As controls, cultures received a CEFX viral epitope pool (the positive control), an HIV-1 Nef peptide pool (the negative control), or no peptide at all. In over 8 COVID-19 convalescent patients and 4 infection-naive healthy vaccine recipients, researchers compared the spike-specific CD4+ TCR repertoire from before mRNA vaccination with the repertoire from after.

The library was made by PCR. TCR sequencing of DNA from cultured CD4+ T cells used the Oncomine TCR Beta short-read assay at the Johns Hopkins FTIC core. Genomic DNA was extracted from the cultured CD4+ T cells with the QIAamp micro DNA kit. Oncomine TCR Beta libraries from cultured CD4+ T cells were pooled with unique dual indexes and sequenced on an Illumina iSeq 100. In the original analysis: Non-productive sequences were removed, and CDR3s not starting with C, not ending with F or W, or shorter than 7 amino acids were discarded. Antigen-specific clonotypes were identified using the MANAFEST web application through comparison of peptide-stimulated wells with reference and other culture wells. To be called positive, a clone needed an FDR below 0.05, an odds ratio above 5, and a productive frequency above 0.1% in at least two of three replicate wells. A clonotype was classed as cross-reactive if the clonotype showed significant expansion both in SARS-CoV-2 spike wells and in at least one common cold coronavirus spike condition. Using R version 3.6.1, CDR3 homology was evaluated through Levenshtein distances (stringdist) along with unrooted phylogenetic trees (ape). TCRdb ran its own pipeline on the public reads, namely fastp trimming at Q25 and MiXCR clone calling, and kept in-frame beta chains. Under each unique CDR3 protein, matching rows form one entry showing the most common genes and DNA. The V and J calls were determined by TCRdb, not by the authors. The sample data list about 14,000 distinct CDR3 sequences, and about 60% of these were observed just once. Less than 7% of the sample belongs to the ten largest clones.

General study outcomes and caveats: In convalescent patients, a median around 90% of post-vaccine SARS-CoV-2-reactive clones were detected only after vaccination, and vaccine-specific priming was suggested by this finding. The number of convalescent patients in the study was relatively small, and the study did not examine early timepoints following natural infection. The median count of SARS-CoV-2-reactive clonotypes went up from 20 to 25 after infection to roughly 38 after vaccination, although the change was not significant. In convalescent patients, nearly all vaccine-specific clones (304 of 307) were found to be mono-reactive for SARS-CoV-2 spike rather than cross-reactive with common cold coronaviruses.

The meaning of the sample's treatment or condition label: approximately nine-day PBMC culture with coronavirus spike peptide pools or control peptides (ViraFEST assay). The study used the ViraFEST assay, which expanded antigen-specific T cells with peptide pools and then identified expanded clonotypes by TCR sequencing. The positive SARS-CoV-2 PCR tests of the convalescent patients were dated from March to December 2020, before the Alpha, Beta and Delta variants emerged in the United States. Each well held some 2 million PBMCs cultured in IMDM containing around 5% human AB serum and approximately 9.4 IU/ml IL-2, with about 10 ug/ml peptide pools added. Half of the culture medium was replaced with fresh IL-2-containing medium on days 3 and 7. CD4+ T cells were isolated after 10 days of culture through negative selection using the EasySep CD4+ T cell isolation kit. Ficoll-Paque Plus gradient centrifugation was used to isolate PBMCs from whole blood, and the isolated PBMCs were then either used fresh or cryopreserved at -140C. Culture conditions were generally each tested in triplicate wells.

The sequencing sample was made of CD4+ T cells from blood, cultured in vitro. The chain couples TRBV6-1 to TRBJ2-1; 8 bases in between match TRBD2. The source is a human donor who had recovered from COVID-19. The DNA reads TGTGCCAGCGGAAAGGGACTAGTAGTATTCAATGAGCAGTTCTTC. Translated, it gives CASGKGLVVFNEQFF.